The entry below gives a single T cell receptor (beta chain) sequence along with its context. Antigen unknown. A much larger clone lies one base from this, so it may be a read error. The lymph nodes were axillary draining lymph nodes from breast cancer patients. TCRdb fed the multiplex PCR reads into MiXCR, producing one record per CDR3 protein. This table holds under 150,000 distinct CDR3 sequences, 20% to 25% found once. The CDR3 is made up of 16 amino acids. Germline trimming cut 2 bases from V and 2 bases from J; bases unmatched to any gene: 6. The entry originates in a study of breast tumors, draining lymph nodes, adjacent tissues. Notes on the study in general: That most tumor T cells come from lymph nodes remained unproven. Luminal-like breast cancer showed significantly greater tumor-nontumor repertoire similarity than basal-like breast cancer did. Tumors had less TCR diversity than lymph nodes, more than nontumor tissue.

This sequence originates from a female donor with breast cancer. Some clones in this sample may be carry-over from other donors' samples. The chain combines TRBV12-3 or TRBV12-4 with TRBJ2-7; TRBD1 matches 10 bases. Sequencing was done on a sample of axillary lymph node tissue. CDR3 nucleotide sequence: TGTGCCAGCAGTTTAACTAGGGGGACAGGGGCCTACGAGCAGTACTTC. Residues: CASSLTRGTGAYEQYF.